The table lists the clone carrying this T cell receptor beta chain with a count of one. Its antigen remains unknown. The germline gives CDR1 SGDLS, CDR2 YYNGEE. The CDR3 runs 17 residues. V was pared by 4 bases and J by 3 bases, with 19 bases between. Blood samples were obtained at baseline, cycle 4 day 1, and cycle 7 day 1. Sequenced by immunoSEQ multiplex PCR; TCRdb stores in-frame clones only, minus some. The repertoire holds tens of thousands of clones, around nine tenths seen once, with about 1.3% in the top ten. This sample was taken from a study of OX40 agonist ivuxolimab in advanced cancers. The overall study: The treatment was a fully human IgG2 OX40 agonist, ivuxolimab. People in dose escalation had one of these cancers: hepatocellular carcinoma, melanoma, renal cell or head and neck cancer. Study-level findings and limits: The study found that CD8+ T cells averaged more expanded clones than CD4+.

The source was CD4+ or CD8+ T cells sorted from blood, collected in a trial of the OX40 agonist ivuxolimab. This TCR derives from an adult with an advanced solid tumor such as melanoma, head and neck, liver or kidney cancer. V is TRBV9 and J is TRBJ1-4; tentative D call: TRBD1 (6 bases). The CDR3 spells CASSPVGTPRPNEKLFF. The CDR3 nucleotides are TGTGCCAGCAGCCCAGTGGGGACACCGCGTCCTAATGAAAAACTGTTTTTT.